A selection of T cell receptor beta chains follows, all from one sample in a study. Via MiXCR, TCRdb re-called the RT-PCR reads, giving one row per CDR3 protein. Among about 680,000 distinct CDR3 sequences listed, approximately 15% were seen once. Sequences were obtained from memory CD4+ T cells from blood. These receptors were obtained from a female donor in good health, serving as a healthy control. The CDR3 runs from the conserved cysteine through the conserved F or W. D genes are given only for firm matches. The size field is filled for only some rows; it gives once, few, many or a size class.

d_gene | j_gene | abundance | v_gene | CDR3aa | CDR3nt
TRBD1 | TRBJ1-5 | NA | TRBV20-1 | CSAGPGGGGDQPQHF | TGCAGTGCTGGACCAGGGGGAGGAGGGGATCAGCCCCAGCATTTT
NA | TRBJ1-5 | NA | TRBV6-5 | CASSSWGDQPQHF | TGTGCCAGCAGTTCCTGGGGGGATCAGCCCCAGCATTTT
NA | TRBJ2-5 | few | TRBV7-9 | CASSFLEGNRAVRGETQYF | TGTGCCAGCAGCTTCCTAGAGGGGAACAGGGCGGTTAGAGGAGAGACCCAGTACTTC
NA | TRBJ2-2 | many | TRBV6-5 | CASSPLGLANTGELFF | TGTGCCAGCAGTCCCCTGGGGCTAGCGAACACCGGGGAGCTGTTTTTT
NA | TRBJ1-4 | few | TRBV7-2 | CASSLARGLSNEKLFF | TGTGCCAGCAGCTTAGCGCGGGGACTCTCTAATGAAAAACTGTTTTTT
TRBD1 | TRBJ2-7 | NA | TRBV2 | CASEGTGVSYEQYF | TGTGCCAGCGAAGGGACAGGGGTTTCCTACGAGCAGTACTTC
TRBD1 | TRBJ2-5 | NA | TRBV5-4 | CASSLGQGARIGETQYF | TGTGCCAGCAGCTTGGGACAGGGGGCGCGAATTGGAGAGACCCAGTACTTC
NA | TRBJ2-2 | few | TRBV4-2 | CASSQEVLTGELFF | TGTGCCAGCAGCCAAGAGGTACTCACCGGGGAGCTGTTTTTT
TRBD1 | TRBJ1-4 | NA | TRBV5-1 | CASSLGQGGGEKLFF | TGCGCCAGCAGCTTGGGACAGGGCGGAGGTGAAAAACTGTTTTTT
NA | TRBJ1-5 | NA | TRBV30 | CAWSVPAGLNQPQHF | TGTGCCTGGAGTGTACCGGCAGGACTCAATCAGCCCCAGCATTTT
NA | TRBJ2-7 | NA | TRBV28 | CASSFLSSYEQYF | TGTGCCAGCAGTTTTCTTAGCTCCTACGAGCAGTACTTC
NA | TRBJ1-4 | NA | TRBV5-6 | CASSLAGVEKLFF | TGTGCCAGCAGCTTGGCAGGGGTCGAAAAACTGTTTTTT
TRBD1 | TRBJ2-2 | few | TRBV20-1 | CSARVGQGYGELFF | TGCAGTGCTAGAGTAGGACAGGGGTACGGGGAGCTGTTTTTT
NA | TRBJ2-3 | few | TRBV18 | CASSPRSRTDTQYF | TGTGCCAGCTCACCACGGTCCAGGACAGATACGCAGTATTTT
NA | TRBJ2-5 | many | TRBV7-9 | CASRSAAIQETQYF | TGTGCCAGCCGGTCAGCGGCAATCCAAGAGACCCAGTACTTC
NA | TRBJ1-3 | few | TRBV20-1 | CSARSRAGAGNTIYF | TGCAGTGCTAGGTCCCGGGCAGGTGCTGGAAACACCATATATTTT
TRBD1 | TRBJ2-7 | NA | TRBV6-1 | CASSDVAGQGSYEQYF | TGTGCCAGCAGTGATGTTGCCGGACAGGGGTCCTACGAGCAGTACTTC
NA | TRBJ2-1 | NA | TRBV20-1 | CSATDSSYNEQFF | TGCAGTGCTACGGACTCCTCCTACAATGAGCAGTTCTTC
NA | TRBJ2-5 | NA | TRBV7-2 | CASSSADRKETQYF | TGTGCCAGCAGCTCTGCCGACAGAAAAGAGACCCAGTACTTC
TRBD1 | TRBJ2-7 | many | TRBV5-1 | CASSLGQGYYEQYF | TGCGCCAGCAGCTTGGGACAGGGGTACTACGAGCAGTACTTC
TRBD1 | TRBJ1-5 | few | TRBV27 | CASSLFSNRGLGQPQHF | TGTGCCAGCAGTTTATTCTCAAACAGGGGATTGGGTCAGCCCCAGCATTTT
NA | TRBJ2-1 | NA | TRBV6-1 | CASSGRITYHEQFF | TGTGCCAGCAGTGGGCGCATAACCTACCATGAGCAGTTCTTC
TRBD1 | TRBJ2-5 | many | TRBV29-1 | CSVGTGGGETQYF | TGCAGCGTTGGTACAGGGGGTGGCGAGACCCAGTACTTC
NA | TRBJ1-4 | few | TRBV20-1 | CSASLGHEKLFF | TGCAGTGCTAGTCTTGGTCATGAAAAACTGTTTTTT
NA | TRBJ2-3 | many | TRBV7-8 | CASSLSGRVGTDTQYF | TGTGCCAGCAGCCTCTCGGGACGGGTCGGCACAGATACGCAGTATTTT
TRBD2 | TRBJ2-6 | many | TRBV20-1 | CSARDRGAGANVLTF | TGCAGTGCTAGAGATCGGGGGGCTGGGGCCAACGTCCTGACTTTC
NA | TRBJ2-7 | NA | TRBV6-1 | CASTRTAVSYEQYF | TGTGCCAGCACCCGAACGGCGGTCTCCTACGAGCAGTACTTC
TRBD1 | TRBJ1-5 | NA | TRBV18 | CASSPETGVNQPQHF | TGTGCCAGCTCACCAGAAACAGGGGTGAATCAGCCCCAGCATTTT
NA | TRBJ2-7 | many | TRBV12-3/TRBV12-4 | CASSLNPSSYEQYF | TGTGCCAGCAGTTTAAACCCGAGCTCCTACGAGCAGTACTTC
TRBD1 | TRBJ1-5 | few | TRBV4-1 | CASSQEFGQAYQPQHF | TGCGCCAGCAGCCAAGAGTTCGGACAGGCCTATCAGCCCCAGCATTTT
NA | TRBJ1-4 | NA | TRBV3-1 | CASSLTGAGGSDNEKLFF | TGTGCCAGCAGCCTAACTGGCGCGGGGGGCAGTGATAATGAAAAACTGTTTTTT
TRBD1 | TRBJ2-1 | many | TRBV6-1 | CASSGQGSSYNEQFF | TGTGCCAGCAGTGGACAGGGCAGCTCCTACAATGAGCAGTTCTTC
NA | TRBJ2-2 | many | TRBV12-3/TRBV12-4 | CASRTGTNTGELFF | TGTGCCAGCAGGACCGGGACTAACACCGGGGAGCTGTTTTTT
NA | TRBJ1-5 | few | TRBV28 | CASTSPRAQHF | TGTGCCAGCACCTCGCCTAGGGCCCAGCATTTT
TRBD2 | TRBJ2-4 | NA | TRBV6-2/TRBV6-3 | CASSYPGMGGGAKNIQYF | TGTGCCAGCAGTTACCCCGGAATGGGGGGGGGAGCCAAAAACATTCAGTACTTC
NA | TRBJ1-1 | once | TRBV18 | CASSVTEGTEAFF | TGTGCCAGCTCAGTCACAGAAGGCACTGAAGCTTTCTTT
NA | TRBJ2-1 | few | TRBV11-2 | CASSSFELGVNNEQFF | TGTGCCAGCAGTTCCTTCGAGCTCGGAGTCAACAATGAGCAGTTCTTC
TRBD1 | TRBJ2-2 | once | TRBV24-1 | CATSGTGGGELFF | TGTGCCACCAGTGGAACAGGGGGCGGGGAGCTGTTTTTT
NA | TRBJ2-4 | NA | TRBV10-2 | CASSDSLLAKNIQYF | TGCGCCAGCAGTGATAGCCTACTAGCCAAAAACATTCAGTACTTC
NA | TRBJ2-5 | many | TRBV5-4 | CASGINQETQYF | TGTGCCAGCGGAATAAACCAAGAGACCCAGTACTTC
TRBD1 | TRBJ1-5 | many | TRBV5-1 | CASSLGTAWDQPQHF | TGCGCCAGCAGCCTGGGGACAGCCTGGGATCAGCCCCAGCATTTT